This T cell receptor (beta chain) was identified in a study of synovial regulatory T cells in juvenile arthritis. Whole-study findings and limits: iaTreg TCR repertoires were largely private across patients and partially overlapped synovial Teff and blood CPL. Blood Treg cells that were inflammation-associated showed lower TCR diversity than other blood Treg cells.

A note on this clone: Its antigen is not identified.

Donors were around 11 juvenile idiopathic arthritis patients with active disease, 3 polyarticular and 8 oligoarticular. Median age approximately 10 years (roughly 2.3-25); median disease duration 7 years (0.2-19.1). CDR1 SGDLS and CDR2 YYNGEE come from the germline V gene. CDR3 size: 14 residues. DNA was not recorded. Only in-frame clones appear in the TCRdb table, and some are missing; sequencing was by immunoSEQ multiplex PCR. The sample spans 8,000 to 10,000 clones; the ten largest clones claim 0.85% to 1.2%. The chain has TRBV9 and TRBJ2-7; TCRdb's D call, TRBD2, is unchecked because there is no DNA. The source is a donor aged 2-30 years with juvenile idiopathic arthritis. What was sequenced was Treg cells from blood. Indicated subset: remaining (HLA-DR-negative) circulating blood Treg cells. This CDR3 reads CASSRGTSRYEQYF. The full variable domain, its missing parts supplied by reference TRBV9 and TRBJ2-7, is DSGVTQTPKHLITATGQRVTLRCSPRSGDLSVYWYQQSLDQGLQFLIQYYNGEERAKGNILERFSAQQFPDLHSELNLSSLELGDSALYFCASSRGTSRYEQYFGPGTRLTVT.